Listed below are T cell receptor beta chains from one sample, sequenced in a study of blood T cells in healthy people across ages. Each CDR3 protein is one row after TCRdb ran MiXCR on the 5' RACE reads. The repertoire holds about 970,000 distinct CDR3 sequences, with about 53% as singletons. The source material was blood. The receptors stem from a woman between 55 and 75 years old in good health. Both conserved end residues are trimmed from each CDR3. Clone size is shown for a subset of rows, as once, few, many or a class of expanded clone.

V	J	size	CDR3
TRBV7-3	TRBJ2-6	.	ASSLRQGSSGANVLT
TRBV28	TRBJ2-1	.	ASRTTGPRGQF
TRBV12-3/TRBV12-4	TRBJ2-2	few	ASSLTQDAGAPTGELF
TRBV29-1	TRBJ1-1	.	SVVNTPMNTEAF
TRBV7-6	TRBJ2-5	.	ASSRNSGYETQY
TRBV7-2	TRBJ1-5	.	ASSFISGSNQPQH
TRBV9	TRBJ1-2	.	ASSVESYGYT
TRBV7-2	TRBJ2-3	.	ASSLVWDSSTDTQY
TRBV4-2	TRBJ2-7	.	ASSQLSRAGGHEQY
TRBV11-3	TRBJ2-3	.	ASSLGSGDRGTQY
TRBV4-1	TRBJ2-6	few	ASSRWTRDRDRSSGANALT
TRBV5-1	.	.	VSSLLLEETQY
TRBV11-2	TRBJ2-3	.	ASSFGGVADTQY
TRBV29-1	TRBJ2-6	.	SVDGPSGANVLT
TRBV12-3/TRBV12-4	TRBJ1-1	few	ASSLRRTEAF
TRBV6-5	TRBJ2-7	few	ASSSTGTFTYEQY
TRBV7-2	TRBJ2-7	.	ASSRIPGTVLEQY
TRBV10-3	TRBJ2-5	few	ATQDGEVPY
TRBV20-1	TRBJ2-5	.	SAPRLAGRETQY
TRBV27	TRBJ1-3	.	ASSFRSRSSGNTIY
TRBV5-5	TRBJ2-1	few	ASSFGTDNEQF
TRBV29-1	TRBJ2-1	once	SAFGTAQETQF
TRBV5-1	TRBJ2-3	.	ASSKGYSSTDTQY
TRBV29-1	TRBJ2-1	.	SVLRGANEQF
TRBV29-1	TRBJ1-2	few	SVEGSSYGYT
TRBV5-5	TRBJ2-2	few	ASSFGDSITGELF
TRBV7-9	TRBJ2-1	.	ASSTSGSGRTNEQF
TRBV30	TRBJ2-3	.	AWNQIAGVADTQY
TRBV14	TRBJ2-1	.	ASSQVLSSEQF
TRBV9	TRBJ2-7	.	ASSHRQGVYEQY
TRBV4-1	TRBJ1-2	few	ASSQPGQGSRGYT
TRBV12-3/TRBV12-4	TRBJ1-4	.	ASSGKGGGRIEKLF
TRBV7-9	TRBJ2-7	many	ASSFRDSAYEQY
TRBV20-1	TRBJ2-3	.	SARDDVTQY
TRBV20-1	TRBJ2-1	.	SASPRHEQF
TRBV24-1	TRBJ2-1	.	ATSGNRVLSYNEQF
TRBV7-2	TRBJ1-5	few	ASSFMAENQPQH
TRBV3-1	TRBJ2-7	once	ASSHLTSGFYEQY
TRBV20-1	TRBJ1-5	.	SARAGFGQPQH
TRBV20-1	TRBJ1-2	.	SARVADPYGYT
TRBV2	TRBJ2-7	.	ASSEGGAGFYEQY
TRBV27	TRBJ2-5	.	AGGGTEETQY
TRBV9	TRBJ2-4	.	ASSVEGLAGAEQY
TRBV28	TRBJ2-5	few	ASSPLRELEQY
TRBV3-1	TRBJ2-1	.	ASSQYYRGNEQF
TRBV2	TRBJ2-6	few	ASSEALGSANVLT
TRBV7-9	.	.	ASSDRANSPYEQY
TRBV28	TRBJ1-4	.	ASSNSPTNEKLF
TRBV12-3/TRBV12-4	TRBJ1-5	.	ASSERGLGNQPQH
TRBV12-3/TRBV12-4	TRBJ2-1	.	ASSSRTGALGQQF
TRBV12-3/TRBV12-4	TRBJ2-7	many	ASSPSGTGTYEQY
TRBV12-3/TRBV12-4	TRBJ1-2	.	ASSWGRLYGYT
TRBV12-3/TRBV12-4	TRBJ2-3	.	ASSTSGTGLLGNTDTQY
TRBV2	TRBJ1-5	.	ASRFQGSQPQH
TRBV20-1	TRBJ2-7	few	SAWDDPDQSSYEQY
TRBV20-1	TRBJ2-7	.	SALGRRTYEQY
TRBV6-2/TRBV6-3	TRBJ1-5	.	ASSTGIQPQH
TRBV5-1	TRBJ2-3	.	ASSTSYRGPQY
TRBV20-1	TRBJ2-5	once	SARVGLWTQY
TRBV28	TRBJ1-6	once	ASSPLRDSPLH